Shown below are 25 T cell receptor beta chains from a single sample sequenced in a study of CD8 T cells in Susac syndrome. An input of roughly 0.45 to 1 ug of RNA was subjected to reverse transcription using random hexamers. One entry per CDR3 protein results from TCRdb running MiXCR on the immunoSEQ multiplex PCR reads. The sample lists about 150,000 distinct CDR3 sequences, about 94% occurring once. Material: CD8+ T cells from PBMCs. The receptors derive from a human donor with multiple sclerosis.

The V and J genes are TRBV19 and TRBJ1-4; D not certain. The germline V and J ends were trimmed by 1 base and 2 bases, with 11 bases remaining between them. CDR3 size: 16 residues. Germline CDR1 LNHDA, CDR2 SQIVND (reference sequence). The CDR3 spells CASSIATVYTNEKLFF. Here the CDR3 DNA reads TGTGCCAGTAGTATAGCAACAGTCTATACTAATGAAAAACTGTTTTTT.

Details on this clonotype: At one boundary the junction diverges from the germline segment, which might be a read error. The V gene is TRBV13, the J gene TRBJ1-2; D remains unclear. This CDR3 has 15 amino acids. Looked up from germline, CDR1 is PRHDT and CDR2 is FYEKMQ (reference sequence). This CDR3 reads CASSLGRALNYGYTF. Here the CDR3 DNA reads TGTGCCAGCAGCTTAGGCCGGGCCTTAAACTACGGCTACACCTTC.

V gene TRBV10-3 combines with J gene TRBJ2-5; 9 nucleotides line up with TRBD1. The CDR3 runs to 16 residues. Trimming at V came to 4 bases and at J to 4 bases, leaving 10 bases not matched to a gene. Germline V lookup: CDR1 ENHRY, CDR2 SYGVKD. CDR3 sequence reads: CAISGHLTGGGETQYF. The CDR3 region has the DNA TGTGCCATCAGTGGACATCTAACAGGGGGCGGAGAGACCCAGTACTTC.

CDR3 in DNA: TGTGCCTGGATGGGGGATTATTGGGACGGTAACCAAGAGACCCAGTACTTC. As protein: CAWMGDYWDGNQETQYF. The V and J genes are TRBV30 and TRBJ2-5; D may match TRBD1 or TRBD2 (5 bases each). Germline V gene sequence: CDR1 GTSNPN, CDR2 SVGIG (reference sequence). The CDR3 runs to 17 residues. Trimming shortened V by 4 bases and J by 0 bases, and 21 bases separated the two germline ends.

This chain joins TRBV30 and TRBJ2-1, with TRBD2 matching 8 bases. The J segment lost 7 bases and the V segment lost 7 bases, leaving 12 bases of the junction unmatched. Germline CDR1 is GTSNPN and CDR2 is SVGIG (reference sequence). This CDR3 is 14 amino acids long. CDR3 region: CASQLAPGGNEQFF. The CDR3 DNA follows: TGTGCCTCCCAACTAGCGCCGGGGGGGAATGAGCAGTTCTTC.

The chain is built from TRBV7-9 and TRBJ1-1, with a possible D match to TRBD1 (6 bases). Germline V lookup: CDR1 SEHNR, CDR2 FQNEAQ (reference sequence). This CDR3 is 12 amino acids long. V was clipped by 3 bases and J by 6 bases, with 8 bases between them. The CDR3 DNA follows: TGTGCCAGCAGCTTGGGGGGCTCTGAAGCTTTCTTT. Protein sequence: CASSLGGSEAFF.

The V and J genes are TRBV29-1 and TRBJ2-3; TRBD1 matches at 8 bases. The CDR3 loop spans 14 amino acids. Germline trimming cut 4 bases from V and 4 bases from J; bases unmatched to any gene: 7. Germline CDR1 is SQVTM and CDR2 is ANQGSEA. The CDR3 here is CSVGGRGLPDTQYF. CDR3 nucleotides: TGCAGCGTTGGGGGCAGGGGGCTTCCAGATACGCAGTATTTT.

This chain joins TRBV25-1 and TRBJ1-2, with a tentative D call TRBD1 (5 bases). Germline V gene lookup returns CDR1 MGHDK and CDR2 SYGVNS. This CDR3 region has 13 residues. Trimming removed 6 bases from V and 4 bases from J, with 12 bases in between. Here the CDR3 reads CASSYEGFYGYTF. CDR3 DNA sequence: TGTGCCAGCAGCTACGAGGGGTTCTATGGCTACACCTTC.

The chain combines TRBV27 with TRBJ2-1, with no clear D. V was pared by 0 bases and J by 6 bases, with 6 bases between. The CDR3 covers 13 residues. The germline V gene has CDR1 MNHEY and CDR2 SMNVEV (reference sequence). CDR3 nucleotide sequence: TGTGCCAGCAGTTTATCTAGGGTCAATGAGCAGTTCTTC. This translates into CASSLSRVNEQFF.

V gene TRBV5-6 combines with J gene TRBJ1-2; 8 nucleotides match TRBD1. CDR1 and CDR2 (germline): SGHDT, YYEEEE. The CDR3 loop spans 16 amino acids. The V segment lost 5 bases and the J segment 4 bases; nucleotides outside the gene matches: 13. In nucleotides, the CDR3 is TGTGCCAGCAGGGAAAGGAACAGGGGGAGCGGCTATGGCTACACCTTC. Protein sequence: CASRERNRGSGYGYTF.

The chain combines TRBV15 with TRBJ2-5, with 8 bases matching TRBD1. There are 15 residues in the CDR3. V trimming: 5 bases; J trimming: 5 bases; junction bases outside the gene matches: 10. Looked up from germline, CDR1 is LNHNV and CDR2 is YYDKDF (reference sequence). The CDR3, as DNA: TGTGCCACCAGCTCACGGACAGGGACCACGGAGACCCAGTACTTC. It yields the protein CATSSRTGTTETQYF.

This chain connects TRBV6-5 to TRBJ2-7, with D tentatively TRBD1 or TRBD2 (6 bases each). Trimming took off 5 bases at V and 2 bases at J, with 13 bases between the two ends. Germline CDR1 is MNHEY and CDR2 is SVGAGI. This CDR3 has 14 amino acids. The CDR3 DNA sequence: TGTGCCAGCAGTACATACGGGGGCCCCTACGAGCAGTACTTC. As protein: CASSTYGGPYEQYF.

V and J are TRBV9 and TRBJ1-2; D is perhaps TRBD1 (6 bases). The CDR3 runs to 15 residues. In germline, CDR1 is SGDLS, CDR2 YYNGEE. The ends were cut back, 3 bases at V and 0 bases at J, with 12 bases in the middle. CDR3 sequence reads: CASSAPGTTNYGYTF. CDR3 sequence (DNA): TGTGCCAGCAGCGCCCCCGGGACAACTAACTATGGCTACACCTTC. Using reference TRBV9 and TRBJ1-2 for the parts outside the CDR3, the full variable domain is DSGVTQTPKHLITATGQRVTLRCSPRSGDLSVYWYQQSLDQGLQFLIQYYNGEERAKGNILERFSAQQFPDLHSELNLSSLELGDSALYFCASSAPGTTNYGYTFGSGTRLTVV.

The gene calls are TRBV14 and TRBJ1-1, with D uncertain. The CDR3 has 13 residues. Trimming left V 2 bases short and J 1 base short, with 5 bases between. The germline V gene encodes CDR1 SGHDN and CDR2 FVKESK. As DNA, the CDR3 is TGTGCCAGCAGCCAATTCAGGAACACTGAAGCTTTCTTT. Translated, it gives CASSQFRNTEAFF.

The chain uses TRBV29-1 and TRBJ2-7; D uncertain. V was shortened by 1 base and J by 2 bases, with 9 bases between the two germline ends. This CDR3 region has 13 residues. Germline V gene sequence: CDR1 SQVTM, CDR2 ANQGSEA. The CDR3, as DNA: TGCAGCGTTGAAGTTTCAGATACCTACGAGCAGTACTTC. Translating it yields CSVEVSDTYEQYF.

V gene TRBV30 combines with J gene TRBJ1-2; maybe TRBD1 (5 bases). Germline values: CDR1 GTSNPN, CDR2 SVGIG (reference sequence). CDR3 length: 13 residues. Between the trimmed V and J ends, which lost 5 bases and 4 bases, there was a span of 14 bases. CDR3 loop: CAWLGRAAYGYTF. CDR3 coding DNA: TGTGCCTGGCTAGGCAGGGCCGCCTATGGCTACACCTTC.

This clonotype was picked up one time. V is TRBV29-1 and J is TRBJ1-2, with a possible D match to TRBD1 (5 bases). In germline, CDR1 is SQVTM, CDR2 ANQGSEA. Trimming stripped 0 bases from V and 2 bases from J, with 10 bases between. This CDR3 has 14 amino acids. The CDR3 spells CSVEDPTANYGYTF. CDR3 sequence (DNA): TGCAGCGTTGAAGACCCGACAGCCAACTATGGCTACACCTTC.

The chain couples TRBV7-9 to TRBJ2-7; a weak D match, TRBD1 (6 bases). This CDR3 spans 15 amino acids. Germline values: CDR1 SEHNR, CDR2 FQNEAQ (reference sequence). Trimming stripped 5 bases from V and 3 bases from J, with 17 bases between. CDR3 sequence (DNA): TGTGCCAGCAGCCCTCAACAGGGTGTCGTCTACGAGCAGTACTTC. It translates to CASSPQQGVVYEQYF.

The chain uses TRBV30 and TRBJ2-2; D gene uncertain. Trimming took 0 bases from V and 5 from J, leaving 4 bases between them. This CDR3 is built from 12 residues. CDR1 is GTSNPN, CDR2 SVGIG, per germline (reference sequence). The CDR3 spells CAWSVQTGELFF. DNA of the CDR3: TGTGCCTGGAGTGTCCAAACCGGGGAGCTGTTTTTT.

This chain's CDR3 is CAWSVDSRGELFF. DNA for the CDR3: TGTGCCTGGAGTGTAGACAGCAGGGGGGAGCTGTTTTTT. This chain uses TRBV30 with TRBJ2-2; a weak D match, TRBD1 (5 bases). The ends were cut back, 0 bases at V and 8 bases at J, with 10 bases in the middle. This CDR3 has 13 amino acids. Germline V gene sequence: CDR1 GTSNPN, CDR2 SVGIG (reference sequence). The full variable domain, with the rest looked up from reference TRBV30 and TRBJ2-2, is SQTIHQWPATLVQPVGSPLSLECTVEGTSNPNLYWYRQAAGRGLQLLFYSVGIGQISSEVPQNLSASRPQDRQFILSSKKLLLSDSGFYLCAWSVDSRGELFFGEGSRLTVL.

The chain has TRBV14 and TRBJ2-3; tentatively, D is TRBD2 (5 bases). The germline CDR1 and CDR2 sequences are SGHDN and FVKESK. This CDR3 has 14 amino acids. V was clipped by 4 bases and J by 1 base, with 9 bases between them. In DNA form, the CDR3 reads TGTGCCAGCAGCCTTGGGAGCCGCACAGATACGCAGTATTTT. Residues: CASSLGSRTDTQYF.

The J gene is TRBJ2-1, the V gene TRBV5-1; 13 bases are a match to TRBD2. The CDR3 sequence is 16 residues long. The V gene end was trimmed by 5 bases and the J gene end by 5 bases; junction bases not matched to a gene: 7. Germline V gene data show CDR1 as SGHRS and CDR2 as YFSETQ. Written as DNA, the CDR3 is TGCGCCAGCAGTCCCGGGACTAGCGGGGTGAACAATGAGCAGTTCTTC. Amino acid sequence: CASSPGTSGVNNEQFF.

The chain employs TRBV30 and TRBJ2-7; 7 bases are shared with TRBD1. The CDR3 contains 14 residues. Germline V gene sequence: CDR1 GTSNPN, CDR2 SVGIG (reference sequence). After removal of 3 bases from V and 0 bases from J, the junction contained 5 bases not matched to a gene. The chain's CDR3 is CAWSWDSISYEQYF. In DNA, the CDR3 is TGTGCCTGGAGCTGGGACAGTATCTCCTACGAGCAGTACTTC.

This chain links TRBV27 with TRBJ2-3; TRBD2 might be the D (5 bases). Germline values: CDR1 MNHEY, CDR2 SMNVEV (reference sequence). Trimming removed 2 bases from V and 4 bases from J, with 13 bases in between. The CDR3 runs 15 residues. The CDR3 nucleotides read TGTGCCAGCAGTTTAGCGGGTCCCGGCTCAGATACGCAGTATTTT. It yields the protein CASSLAGPGSDTQYF.

The genes are TRBV5-1 and TRBJ2-7; 7 nucleotides align to TRBD1. V shed 7 bases, J shed 1 base, and the junction held 11 bases outside the gene matches. The CDR3 covers 15 residues. Per germline, CDR1 SGHRS and CDR2 YFSETQ. The CDR3 DNA is TGCGCCAGCGCCCCGGACAGGCCCAAATCCTACGAGCAGTACTTC. Protein product: CASAPDRPKSYEQYF. Drawing the rest from reference TRBV5-1 and TRBJ2-7, the complete variable domain is KAGVTQTPRYLIKTRGQQVTLSCSPISGHRSVSWYQQTPGQGLQFLFEYFSETQRNKGNFPGRFSGRQFSNSRSEMNVSTLELGDSALYLCASAPDRPKSYEQYFGPGTRLTVT.